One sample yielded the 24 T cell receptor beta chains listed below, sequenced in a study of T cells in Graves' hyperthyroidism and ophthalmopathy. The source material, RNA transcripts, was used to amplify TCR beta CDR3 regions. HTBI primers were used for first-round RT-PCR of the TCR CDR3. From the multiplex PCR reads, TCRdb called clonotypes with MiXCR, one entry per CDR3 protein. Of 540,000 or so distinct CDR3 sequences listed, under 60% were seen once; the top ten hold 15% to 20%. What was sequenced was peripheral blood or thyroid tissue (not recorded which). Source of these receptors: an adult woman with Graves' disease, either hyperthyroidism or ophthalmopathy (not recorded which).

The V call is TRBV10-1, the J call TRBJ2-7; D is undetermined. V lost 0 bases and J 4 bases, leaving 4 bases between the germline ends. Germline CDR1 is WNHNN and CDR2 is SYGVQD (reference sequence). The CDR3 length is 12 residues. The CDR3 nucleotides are TGCGCCAGCAGTGAGTCCTTTTACGAGCAGTACTTC. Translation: CASSESFYEQYF.

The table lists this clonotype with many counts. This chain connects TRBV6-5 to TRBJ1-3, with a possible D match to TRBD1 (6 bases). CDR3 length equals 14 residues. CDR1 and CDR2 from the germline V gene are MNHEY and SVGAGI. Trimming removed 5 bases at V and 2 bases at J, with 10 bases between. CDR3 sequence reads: CASSKDSAGNTIYF. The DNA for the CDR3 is TGTGCCAGCAGTAAGGACAGTGCTGGAAACACCATATATTTT.

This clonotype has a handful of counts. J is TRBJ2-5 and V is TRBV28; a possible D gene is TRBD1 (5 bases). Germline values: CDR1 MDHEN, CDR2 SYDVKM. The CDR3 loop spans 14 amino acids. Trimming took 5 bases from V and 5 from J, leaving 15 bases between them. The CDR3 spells CASSIRVLEETQYF. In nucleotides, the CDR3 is TGTGCCAGCAGTATCAGGGTTCTTGAGGAGACCCAGTACTTC.

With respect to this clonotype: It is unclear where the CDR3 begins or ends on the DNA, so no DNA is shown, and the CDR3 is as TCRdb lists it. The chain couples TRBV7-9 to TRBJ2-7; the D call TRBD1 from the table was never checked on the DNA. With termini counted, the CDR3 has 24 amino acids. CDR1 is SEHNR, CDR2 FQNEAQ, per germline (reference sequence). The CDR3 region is CASRGPGDGYTFGSGTVAAYEQYF.

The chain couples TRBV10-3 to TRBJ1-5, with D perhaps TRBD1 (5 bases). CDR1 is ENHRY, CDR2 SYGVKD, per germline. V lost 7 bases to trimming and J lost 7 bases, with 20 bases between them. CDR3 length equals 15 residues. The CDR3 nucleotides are TGTGCCATCATTGGGGCCGGGTCCCTTGGGCAGCCCCAGCATTTT. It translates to CAIIGAGSLGQPQHF.

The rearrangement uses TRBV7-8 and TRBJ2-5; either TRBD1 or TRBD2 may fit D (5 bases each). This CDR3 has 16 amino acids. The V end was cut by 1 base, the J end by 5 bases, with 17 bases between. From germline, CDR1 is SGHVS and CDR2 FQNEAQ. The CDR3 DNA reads TGTGCCAGCAGCTTAGAAGACAGTAGGGGAGACGAGACCCAGTACTTC. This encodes CASSLEDSRGDETQYF.

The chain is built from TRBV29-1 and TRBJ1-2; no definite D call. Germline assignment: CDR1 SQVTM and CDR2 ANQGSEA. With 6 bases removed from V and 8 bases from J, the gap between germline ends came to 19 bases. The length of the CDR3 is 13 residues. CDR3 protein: CSVASDDHYGYTF. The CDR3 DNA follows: TGCAGCGTCGCGTCAGACGACCATTACGGCTACACCTTC.

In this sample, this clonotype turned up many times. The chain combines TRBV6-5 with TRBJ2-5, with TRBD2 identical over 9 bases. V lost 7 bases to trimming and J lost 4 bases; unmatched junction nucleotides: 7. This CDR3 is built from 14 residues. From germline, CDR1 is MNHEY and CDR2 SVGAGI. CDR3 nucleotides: TGTGCCAGCACCCCGGGACTAGCACTAGAGACCCAGTACTTC. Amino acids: CASTPGLALETQYF.

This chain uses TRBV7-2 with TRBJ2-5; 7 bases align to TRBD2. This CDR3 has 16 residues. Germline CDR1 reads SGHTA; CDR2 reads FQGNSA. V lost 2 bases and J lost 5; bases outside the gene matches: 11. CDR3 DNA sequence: TGTGCCAGCAGCTTAAGTAAGGCGGCGGGAGTGGAGACCCAGTACTTC. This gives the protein CASSLSKAAGVETQYF.

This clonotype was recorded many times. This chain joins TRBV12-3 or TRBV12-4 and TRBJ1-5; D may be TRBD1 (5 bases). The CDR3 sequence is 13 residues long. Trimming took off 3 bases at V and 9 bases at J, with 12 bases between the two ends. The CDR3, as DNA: TGTGCCAGCAGTTTGACAGCAACAGGGCCCCAGCATTTT. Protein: CASSLTATGPQHF.

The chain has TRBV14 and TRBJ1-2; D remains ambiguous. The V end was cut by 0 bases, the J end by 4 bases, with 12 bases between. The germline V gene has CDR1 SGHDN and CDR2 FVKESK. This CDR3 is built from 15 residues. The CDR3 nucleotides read TGTGCCAGCAGCCAAGATGCCGGAACCCTCTATGGCTACACCTTC. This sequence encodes CASSQDAGTLYGYTF.

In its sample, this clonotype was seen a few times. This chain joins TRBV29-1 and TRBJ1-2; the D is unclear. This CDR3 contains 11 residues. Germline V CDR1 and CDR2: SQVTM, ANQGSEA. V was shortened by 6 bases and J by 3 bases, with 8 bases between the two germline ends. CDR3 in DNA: TGCAGCGTAGATCAGGACTATGGCTACACCTTC. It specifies CSVDQDYGYTF.

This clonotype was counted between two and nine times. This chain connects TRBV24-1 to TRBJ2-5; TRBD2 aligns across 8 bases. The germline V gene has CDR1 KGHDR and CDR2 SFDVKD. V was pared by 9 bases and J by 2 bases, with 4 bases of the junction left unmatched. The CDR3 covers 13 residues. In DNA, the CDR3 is TGTGCCACCGCACTAGCGGATCAAGAGACCCAGTACTTC. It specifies CATALADQETQYF.

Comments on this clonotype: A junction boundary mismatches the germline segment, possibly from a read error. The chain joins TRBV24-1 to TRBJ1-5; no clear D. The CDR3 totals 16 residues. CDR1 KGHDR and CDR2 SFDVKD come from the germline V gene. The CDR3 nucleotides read TGTGCCACCAGTGCTAGGCGAGGAATTAGCAATCAGCCCCGGCATTTT. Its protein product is CATSARRGISNQPRHF.

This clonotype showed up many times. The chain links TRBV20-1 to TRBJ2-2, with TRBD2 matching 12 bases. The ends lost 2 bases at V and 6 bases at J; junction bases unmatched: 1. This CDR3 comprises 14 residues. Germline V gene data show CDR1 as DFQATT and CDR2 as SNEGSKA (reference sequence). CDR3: CSARLAGGPGELFF. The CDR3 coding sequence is TGCAGTGCTAGACTAGCGGGAGGGCCCGGGGAGCTGTTTTTT.

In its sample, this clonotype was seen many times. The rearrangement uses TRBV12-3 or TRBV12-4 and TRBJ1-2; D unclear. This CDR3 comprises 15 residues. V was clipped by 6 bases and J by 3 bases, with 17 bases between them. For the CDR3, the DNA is TGTGCCAGCAGCCTGATGGGTATAAGGGACTATGGCTACACCTTC. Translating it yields CASSLMGIRDYGYTF.

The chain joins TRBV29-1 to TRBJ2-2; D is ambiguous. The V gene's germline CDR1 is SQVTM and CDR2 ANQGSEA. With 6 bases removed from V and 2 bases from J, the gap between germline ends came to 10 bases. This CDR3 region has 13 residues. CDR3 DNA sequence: TGCAGCGTCGCTGTCCCAAACACCGGGGAGCTGTTTTTT. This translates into CSVAVPNTGELFF.

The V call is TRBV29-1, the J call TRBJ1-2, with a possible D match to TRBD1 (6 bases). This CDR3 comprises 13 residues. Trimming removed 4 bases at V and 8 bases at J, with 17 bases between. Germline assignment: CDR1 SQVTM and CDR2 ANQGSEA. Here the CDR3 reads CSVAKPGDRGYTF. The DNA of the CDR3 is TGCAGCGTTGCTAAGCCAGGGGATAGGGGCTACACCTTC.

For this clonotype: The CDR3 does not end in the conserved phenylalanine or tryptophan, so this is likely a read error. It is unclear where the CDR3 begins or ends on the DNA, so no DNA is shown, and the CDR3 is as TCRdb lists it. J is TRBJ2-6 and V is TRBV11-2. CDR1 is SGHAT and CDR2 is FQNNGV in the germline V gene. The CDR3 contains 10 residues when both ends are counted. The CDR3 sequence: CASSLLSRTS.

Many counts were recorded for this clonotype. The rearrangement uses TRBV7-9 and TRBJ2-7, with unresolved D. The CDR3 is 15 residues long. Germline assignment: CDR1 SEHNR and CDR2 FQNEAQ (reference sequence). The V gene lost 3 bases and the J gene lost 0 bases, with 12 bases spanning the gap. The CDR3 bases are TGTGCCAGCAGCTTCATCGGTCGAACCTCCTACGAGCAGTACTTC. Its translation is CASSFIGRTSYEQYF.

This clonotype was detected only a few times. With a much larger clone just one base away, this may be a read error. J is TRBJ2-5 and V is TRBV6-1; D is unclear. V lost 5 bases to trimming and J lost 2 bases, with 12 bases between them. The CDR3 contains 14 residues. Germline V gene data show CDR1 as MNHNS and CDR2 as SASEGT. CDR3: CASSRAAIQETQYF. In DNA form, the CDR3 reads TGTGCCAGCAGTCGGGCAGCAATTCAAGAGACCCAGTACTTC.

In DNA form, the CDR3 reads TGTGCCAGCACCCCTAACACCTTC. Protein product: CASTPNTF. This chain links TRBV7-9 with TRBJ1-2; D unclear. The germline CDR1 and CDR2 sequences are SEHNR and FQNEAQ (reference sequence). Trimming left V 7 bases short and J 12 bases short, with 6 bases between. This CDR3 has 8 residues. The full variable domain, its missing parts supplied by reference TRBV7-9 and TRBJ1-2, is DTGVSQNPRHKITKRGQNVTFRCDPISEHNRLYWYRQTLGQGPEFLTYFQNEAQLEKSRLLSDRFSAERPKGSFSTLEIQRTEQGDSAMYLCASTPNTFGSGTRLTVV.

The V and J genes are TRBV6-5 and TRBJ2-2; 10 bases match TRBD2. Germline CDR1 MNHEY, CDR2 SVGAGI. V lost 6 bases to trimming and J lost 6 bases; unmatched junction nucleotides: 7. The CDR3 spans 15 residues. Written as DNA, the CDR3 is TGTGCCAGCAGATCTAGCGGGAGAGTGTCCGGGGAGCTGTTTTTT. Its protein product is CASRSSGRVSGELFF.

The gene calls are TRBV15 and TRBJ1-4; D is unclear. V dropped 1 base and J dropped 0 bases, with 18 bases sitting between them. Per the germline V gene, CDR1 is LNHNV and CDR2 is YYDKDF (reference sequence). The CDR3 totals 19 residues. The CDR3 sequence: CATSRVRQTLIATNEKLFF. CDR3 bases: TGTGCCACCAGCAGAGTCAGGCAGACTCTAATTGCAACTAATGAAAAACTGTTTTTT. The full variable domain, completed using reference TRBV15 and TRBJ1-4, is DAMVIQNPRYQVTQFGKPVTLSCSQTLNHNVMYWYQQKSSQAPKLLFHYYDKDFNNEADTPDNFQSRRPNTSFCFLDIRSPGLGDTAMYLCATSRVRQTLIATNEKLFFGSGTQLSVL.